The 15 T cell receptor beta chains in this list originate from one sample, sequenced in a study of T-cell reconstitution after alpha-beta-depleted transplantation in children (dated by TCRdb to 2016 to 2018). Libraries came from PCR. Sequencing was performed on an Illumina HiSeq 2500. Molecular barcoding was employed in the preparation of TCR libraries, with unique molecular identifiers being used to normalize TCRbeta repertoire quantification. TCRdb trimmed the raw reads at Q25, called clones with MiXCR and kept productive beta chains. Here each entry gathers all rows of one CDR3 protein and keeps the most common genes and DNA. A total of about 360,000 distinct CDR3 sequences appear in this sample, roughly 15% of them only once. The ten largest account for 4.3% of the sample. Here the sequenced sample was PBMCs, taken from the stem cell graft. These receptors came from a human donor who donated a stem cell graft to a child with Fanconi anemia.

This sequence joins TRBV4-1 and TRBJ2-2; D gene ambiguous. CDR1 and CDR2 (germline): MGHRA, YSYEKL. This CDR3 comprises 17 residues. Trimming removed 0 bases at V and 5 bases at J, with 16 bases between. The chain's CDR3 is CASSQDAGRGRTGELFF. In DNA form, the CDR3 reads TGCGCCAGCAGCCAAGACGCAGGCCGAGGAAGGACCGGGGAGCTGTTTTTT.

This clonotype showed up just a few times. V gene TRBV5-6 combines with J gene TRBJ2-7; D unresolved. This CDR3 is 15 amino acids long. CDR1 and CDR2 (germline): SGHDT, YYEEEE. Trimming took 4 bases from V and 1 from J, leaving 15 bases between them. In nucleotides, the CDR3 is TGTGCCAGCAGCCCCGGAATGACAATTTCCTACGAGCAGTACTTC. Translating it yields CASSPGMTISYEQYF.

This clonotype was seen repeatedly, ten times or more. The rearrangement links TRBV27 to TRBJ2-1; 8 bases align to TRBD1. CDR1 MNHEY and CDR2 SMNVEV come from the germline V gene (reference sequence). This CDR3 region has 17 residues. Unmatched junction bases numbered 9, after V lost 5 bases and J lost 0 bases. The CDR3: CASSTPSTGGSYNEQFF. CDR3 sequence (DNA): TGTGCCAGCAGTACGCCGAGTACAGGGGGCTCCTACAATGAGCAGTTCTTC.

Only a few counts were recorded for this clonotype. This chain links TRBV7-9 with TRBJ1-2; 7 bases line up with TRBD1. CDR1 is SEHNR, CDR2 FQNEAQ, per germline (reference sequence). The CDR3 covers 13 residues. With V trimmed by 6 bases and J by 6 bases, 7 bases remained unmatched. CDR3 residues: CASSLTTGDGYTF. The CDR3 region has the DNA TGTGCCAGCAGTTTAACAACAGGGGATGGCTACACCTTC.

The chain carries TRBV4-3 and TRBJ1-4; 10 bases are shared with TRBD1. This CDR3 has 19 residues. Looked up from germline, CDR1 is LGHNA and CDR2 is YSLEER. The junction had 14 bases not matched to a gene; V was cut back by 0 bases and J by 7 bases. CDR3 loop: CASSQDPSLTGGRSEKLFF. In DNA, the CDR3 is TGCGCCAGCAGCCAAGATCCATCCCTGACAGGGGGCCGTAGTGAAAAACTGTTTTTT.

The table lists this clonotype with a few counts. The chain is built from TRBV20-1 and TRBJ2-7, with 8 bases matching TRBD1. Germline CDR1 reads DFQATT; CDR2 reads SNEGSKA (reference sequence). The length of the CDR3 is 14 residues. The ends lost 5 bases at V and 4 bases at J; junction bases unmatched: 10. CDR3 protein: CSALTGEGPYEQYF. The CDR3 DNA reads TGCAGTGCTCTGACAGGGGAAGGCCCATACGAGCAGTACTTC.

This clonotype was counted only a few times. The chain recombines TRBV7-2 with TRBJ2-7, with D hard to call. This CDR3 contains 13 residues. The V end lost 5 bases, the J end lost 4 bases, and 12 bases lay between the germline ends. Germline V gene data show CDR1 as SGHTA and CDR2 as FQGNSA. The CDR3 sequence is CASSPLETYEQYV. CDR3 DNA: TGTGCCAGCAGCCCCCTCGAGACATACGAGCAGTACGTC.

The table lists this clonotype with many counts. This rearrangement joins TRBV30 to TRBJ2-5, with TRBD1 matching 9 bases. From germline, CDR1 is GTSNPN and CDR2 SVGIG (reference sequence). With V trimmed by 5 bases and J by 5 bases, 9 bases remained unmatched. This CDR3 region has 14 residues. DNA for the CDR3: TGTGCCTGGTCGATCACAGGGGGCAGGGAGACCCAGTACTTC. This encodes CAWSITGGRETQYF.

This clonotype appeared a few times. The chain uses TRBV12-3 or TRBV12-4 and TRBJ1-5; D not certain. Deletions cut 7 bases from V and 2 bases from J, with 15 bases between. The CDR3 length is 15 residues. CDR3 sequence (DNA): TGTGCCAGCACCCCACGTGCGGAGGGCAATCAGCCCCAGCATTTT. It yields the protein CASTPRAEGNQPQHF.

The chain employs TRBV20-1 and TRBJ1-1; 8 nucleotides line up with TRBD1. The CDR3 consists of 15 residues. The germline CDR1 and CDR2 sequences are DFQATT and SNEGSKA (reference sequence). Trimming at V came to 1 base and at J to 1 base, leaving 5 bases not matched to a gene. The CDR3 DNA reads as TGCAGTGCTAGAGCGACAGGGGCTCAGAACACTGAAGCTTTCTTT. As protein: CSARATGAQNTEAFF.

This sequence joins TRBV5-4 and TRBJ2-1, with 7 bases that match TRBD2. Looked up from germline, CDR1 is SGHNT and CDR2 is YYREEE (reference sequence). The CDR3 extends over 15 amino acids. V trimming: 6 bases; J trimming: 1 base; junction bases outside the gene matches: 7. The CDR3 DNA is TGTGCCAGCACCTGGGGGGGTCAGTCCTACAATGAGCAGTTCTTC. Protein: CASTWGGQSYNEQFF.

The V call is TRBV6-1, the J call TRBJ1-2; TRBD1 might be the D (5 bases). Per germline, CDR1 MNHNS and CDR2 SASEGT. The length of the CDR3 is 13 residues. With 9 bases removed from V and 8 bases from J, the gap between germline ends came to 19 bases. The CDR3, as DNA: TGTGCCAGTCACGGGGGGAGCAACAGGGGCTACACCTTC. Translation gives CASHGGSNRGYTF.

For this clonotype: A much bigger clone sits one base away, suggesting this may be a read error. The gene calls are TRBV14 and TRBJ1-5; D is undetermined. CDR1 and CDR2 from the germline V gene are SGHDN and FVKESK. V lost 3 bases and J 4 bases, leaving 4 bases between the germline ends. The CDR3 contains 12 residues. CDR3 coding DNA: TGTGCCAGCAGCCAGTGGAATCAGCCCCAGCATTTT. Protein sequence: CASSQWNQPQHF.

This clonotype was seen at least ten times. The gene calls are TRBV4-2 and TRBJ2-3, with D possibly being TRBD1 (5 bases). CDR3 length equals 15 residues. Germline CDR1 LGHNA, CDR2 YNFKEQ. With 1 base removed from V and 0 bases from J, the gap between germline ends came to 8 bases. The chain's CDR3 is CASSQAQGSTDTQYF. CDR3 nucleotide sequence: TGTGCCAGCAGCCAAGCGCAGGGAAGCACAGATACGCAGTATTTT.

This chain links TRBV7-9 with TRBJ2-1; no reliable D call. From germline, CDR1 is SEHNR and CDR2 FQNEAQ (reference sequence). The CDR3 has 15 amino acids. V was pared by 1 base and J by 6 bases, with 13 bases between. The CDR3 DNA follows: TGTGCCAGCAGCTTAGTGACGCAGAGTTTCAATGAGCAGTTCTTC. Its translation: CASSLVTQSFNEQFF.